The clone carrying this TCR beta chain has a count of ten or more. The TCRbeta library incorporated unique molecular identifiers. TCRdb re-called the PCR reads through MiXCR, storing one row per CDR3 protein. The table includes 120,000 or so distinct CDR3 sequences, 10% detected once. These data come from a study of T-cell reconstitution after alpha-beta-depleted transplantation in children. The CDR3 loop spans 14 amino acids. From germline, CDR1 is MNHNS and CDR2 SASEGT. V lost 6 bases and J lost 4; bases outside the gene matches: 6. Sequenced here: PBMCs from the stem cell graft donor, sampled from the stem cell graft. The V and J genes are TRBV6-1 and TRBJ1-1; 9 bases are a match to TRBD1. The clonotype was recovered from a human donor who donated a stem cell graft to a child with acute lymphoblastic leukemia. CDR3 sequence reads: CASSRQGVSTEAFF. DNA for the CDR3: TGTGCCAGCAGCCGACAGGGGGTTAGCACTGAAGCTTTCTTT.